The 9 T cell receptor beta chains in this list originate from one sample, sequenced in a study of OX40 agonist ivuxolimab in advanced cancers. Profiling relied on immunoSEQ multiplex PCR, and the TCRdb table lists in-frame clones only, not all of them. There are around 60,000 clones in the sample; about 86% occur only once, and more than 0.9% lies in the top ten. The material was CD4+ or CD8+ T cells sorted from blood, obtained in a trial of the OX40 agonist ivuxolimab. The origin of the receptors is an adult with an advanced solid tumor such as melanoma, head and neck, liver or kidney cancer.

The rearrangement joins TRBV7-9 to TRBJ1-1; tentative D call: TRBD1 (5 bases). V was trimmed by 0 bases and J by 2 bases, leaving 7 bases between them. Germline CDR1 and CDR2: SEHNR and FQNEAQ (reference sequence). The CDR3 has 14 residues. As DNA, the CDR3 is TGTGCCAGCAGCTTAGCGGGGGGTAACACTGAAGCTTTCTTT. Protein: CASSLAGGNTEAFF.

This clone was seen just once. This rearrangement joins TRBV6-1 to TRBJ1-2; D gene uncertain. Per germline, CDR1 MNHNS and CDR2 SASEGT. This CDR3 is built from 14 residues. V was cut by 1 base and J by 4 bases, with 10 bases left in between. This CDR3 is CASSEEGGTYGYTF. The CDR3 nucleotides are TGTGCCAGCAGTGAAGAAGGCGGTACCTATGGCTACACCTTC.

The count of this clone is one. The J gene is TRBJ1-5, the V gene TRBV2, with D unclear. Germline CDR1 reads SNHLY; CDR2 reads FYNNEI. Trimming removed 4 bases from V and 7 bases from J, with 14 bases in between. This CDR3 contains 14 residues. CDR3 region: CASSVSRTQQPQHF. For the CDR3, the DNA is TGTGCCAGCAGTGTTTCCCGGACGCAGCAGCCCCAGCATTTT.

The rearrangement links TRBV7-9 to TRBJ1-4; 7 nucleotides line up with TRBD1. CDR1 and CDR2 from the germline V gene are SEHNR and FQNEAQ (reference sequence). This CDR3 comprises 16 residues. The trim removed 4 bases at V and 5 bases at J, leaving 10 bases unmatched. For the CDR3, the DNA is TGTGCCAGCAGCTCATTCCGGGACAGCCCCAATGAAAAACTGTTTTTT. It translates to CASSSFRDSPNEKLFF.

This chain joins TRBV5-1 and TRBJ1-2; D not resolved. Trimming took 3 bases from V and 2 from J, leaving 17 bases between them. Germline V gene data show CDR1 as SGHRS and CDR2 as YFSETQ. The CDR3 sequence is 16 residues long. CDR3 residues: CASSYGPSLTNYGYTF. The CDR3, as DNA: TGCGCCAGCAGCTACGGGCCGTCCTTAACCAACTATGGCTACACCTTC. The full variable domain, in which reference TRBV5-1 and TRBJ1-2 provide the parts outside the CDR3, is KAGVTQTPRYLIKTRGQQVTLSCSPISGHRSVSWYQQTPGQGLQFLFEYFSETQRNKGNFPGRFSGRQFSNSRSEMNVSTLELGDSALYLCASSYGPSLTNYGYTFGSGTRLTVV.

The chain employs TRBV18 and TRBJ1-5; D gene uncertain. Germline CDR1 is KGHSH and CDR2 is LQKENI. Trimming took 2 bases from V and 0 from J, leaving 11 bases between them. The CDR3 is 16 residues long. The CDR3 coding sequence is TGTGCCAGCTCACCAAGGACGGAGAATAGCAATCAGCCCCAGCATTTT. Encoded protein: CASSPRTENSNQPQHF.

Comments on this clone: The sample contains more than one DNA sequence encoding this CDR3. The J gene is TRBJ1-3, the V gene TRBV18; 8 bases are a match to TRBD1. Trimming cost V 3 bases and J 2 bases; bases outside gene matches: 3. The CDR3 length is 15 residues. The germline gives CDR1 KGHSH, CDR2 LQKENI. The CDR3: CASSPSTGAGNTIYF. As DNA, the CDR3 is TGTGCCAGCTCACCCTCGACAGGGGCTGGAAACACCATATATTTT.

This sequence joins TRBV6-6 and TRBJ2-3; D is perhaps TRBD2 (7 bases). Per the germline V gene, CDR1 is MNHNY and CDR2 is SVGAGI (reference sequence). The CDR3 runs to 14 residues. V dropped 6 bases and J dropped 2 bases, with 12 bases sitting between them. The DNA for the CDR3 is TGTGCCAGCAGGGCGGGGGCCTTCACAGATACGCAGTATTTT. Its translation: CASRAGAFTDTQYF.

This clone was seen a handful of times. The CDR3 protein is CASSQGADSNQPQHF. The CDR3 DNA is TGTGCCAGCAGCCAAGGAGCGGATAGCAATCAGCCCCAGCATTTT. This rearrangement joins TRBV4-2 to TRBJ1-5; D unclear. Trimming removed 1 base at V and 0 bases at J, with 7 bases between. Germline V gene data show CDR1 as LGHNA and CDR2 as YNFKEQ. The CDR3 runs 15 residues.